Each of the 17 T cell receptor beta chains below was sequenced from the same sample in a study of vaccination effects on CD4 cells after COVID-19. Viral peptide pools were used in the ViraFEST assay to expand antigen-specific CD4+ T cells, and sequencing came afterward. The culture ran for 10 days before CD4+ T cells were isolated. Participants got two doses of BNT162b2 or mRNA-1273 vaccine. Their antigens are not known. The repertoire was sequenced with immunoSEQ multiplex PCR; TCRdb's copy has only in-frame clones and lacks some. The sample includes about 64,000 clones, around four fifths seen only once; the top ten take 2%. Sequenced material: CD4+ T cells from PBMCs cultured with HCoV-OC43 spike peptides, taken after COVID-19 vaccination. The subset was: HCoV-OC43 spike overlapping peptide pool stimulation. The source is a human donor who received a COVID-19 vaccine.

The chain couples TRBV2 to TRBJ1-1; D is possibly TRBD1 (6 bases). The ends were cut back, 7 bases at V and 5 bases at J, with 14 bases in the middle. There are 13 residues in the CDR3. Germline V CDR1 and CDR2: SNHLY, FYNNEI. The CDR3 nucleotides are TGTGCCAGCACCGCCCAGGGGCGAACTGAAGCTTTCTTT. As protein: CASTAQGRTEAFF.

The V gene is TRBV5-1, the J gene TRBJ1-3; D is ambiguous. V was cut by 0 bases and J by 0 bases, with 4 bases left in between. CDR1 is SGHRS, CDR2 YFSETQ, per germline. The CDR3 loop spans 14 amino acids. Here the CDR3 DNA reads TGCGCCAGCAGCTTGGCAGTCTCTGGAAACACCATATATTTT. It yields the protein CASSLAVSGNTIYF.

This CDR3 reads CASAGQETQYF. In DNA form, the CDR3 reads TGTGCCAGCGCAGGCCAAGAGACCCAGTACTTC. The chain joins TRBV2 to TRBJ2-5; D unclear. The germline V gene has CDR1 SNHLY and CDR2 FYNNEI. V lost 8 bases, J lost 1 base, and 5 bases lay in between. The CDR3 is 11 amino acids.

The chain combines TRBV19 with TRBJ1-6, with 7 nucleotides matching TRBD1. After removal of 10 bases from V and 5 bases from J, the junction contained 11 bases not matched to a gene. Germline V lookup: CDR1 LNHDA, CDR2 SQIVND (reference sequence). The length of the CDR3 is 15 residues. The CDR3 region has the DNA TGTGCCACCAGTCGGGTCGGGACAGATAATTCACCCCTCCACTTT. As protein: CATSRVGTDNSPLHF.

This chain uses TRBV2 with TRBJ2-6; D gene unclear. CDR3 length: 15 amino acids. CDR1 and CDR2 (germline): SNHLY, FYNNEI. V was clipped by 8 bases and J by 2 bases, with 13 bases between them. The CDR3 region has the DNA TGTGCCAGCCTGTTGGGGAAAACTGGGGCCAACGTCCTGACTTTC. Its translation is CASLLGKTGANVLTF.

The chain carries TRBV30 and TRBJ1-3; D is undetermined. Trimming took off 3 bases at V and 3 bases at J, with 6 bases between the two ends. Germline CDR1 reads GTSNPN; CDR2 reads SVGIG (reference sequence). CDR3 length: 12 amino acids. In DNA, the CDR3 is TGTGCCTGGAGCGTTGGTGGAAACACCATATATTTT. It is translated as CAWSVGGNTIYF.

The chain links TRBV7-2 to TRBJ2-1, with D possibly being TRBD1 or TRBD2 (5 bases each). The CDR3 is 13 residues long. Germline CDR1 SGHTA, CDR2 FQGNSA. Between the trimmed V and J ends, which lost 4 bases and 8 bases, there was a span of 12 bases. CDR3 bases: TGTGCCAGCAGCTGGACTCGAGGGGATGAGCAGTTCTTC. It yields the protein CASSWTRGDEQFF. Supplemented by reference TRBV7-2 and TRBJ2-1, the full variable domain reads GAGVSQSPSNKVTEKGKDVELRCDPISGHTALYWYRQSLGQGLEFLIYFQGNSAPDKSGLPSDRFSAERTGGSVSTLTIQRTQQEDSAVYLCASSWTRGDEQFFGPGTRLTVL.

V and J are TRBV7-8 and TRBJ2-7; D gene unclear. The germline V and J ends were trimmed by 5 bases and 4 bases, with 15 bases remaining between them. CDR3 length: 14 residues. CDR1 and CDR2 from the germline V gene are SGHVS and FQNEAQ. The CDR3 DNA sequence: TGTGCCAGCAGCCCCTCCGGTGGCAGATACGAGCAGTACGTC. It encodes CASSPSGGRYEQYV.

The rearrangement joins TRBV25-1 to TRBJ1-2, with 8 bases that match TRBD1. CDR3 length equals 15 residues. V was pared by 4 bases and J by 2 bases, with 6 bases of the junction left unmatched. Germline assignment: CDR1 MGHDK and CDR2 SYGVNS. This CDR3 is CASSGGQGLNYGYTF. Written as DNA, the CDR3 is TGTGCCAGCAGTGGCGGACAGGGATTGAACTATGGCTACACCTTC.

The chain links TRBV18 to TRBJ2-7; TRBD1 matches at 12 bases. Germline lookup yields CDR1 KGHSH and CDR2 LQKENI. V was pared by 5 bases and J by 5 bases, with 4 bases of the junction left unmatched. The CDR3 loop spans 14 amino acids. CDR3 protein: CASSAGQGADEQYV. DNA for the CDR3: TGTGCCAGCTCAGCGGGACAGGGGGCGGACGAGCAGTACGTC.

This sequence joins TRBV11-2 and TRBJ2-1; 7 bases line up with TRBD1. V lost 5 bases and J lost 4; bases outside the gene matches: 5. Germline loops: CDR1 SGHAT, CDR2 FQNNGV. CDR3 size: 14 residues. The CDR3 here is CASSPRQGYNEQFF. The CDR3 coding sequence is TGTGCCAGCAGCCCCAGACAGGGTTACAATGAGCAGTTCTTC.

This chain joins TRBV7-2 and TRBJ1-3; 7 bases align to TRBD1. The CDR3 has 16 residues. Per the germline V gene, CDR1 is SGHTA and CDR2 is FQGNSA. J lost 0 bases, V lost 3 bases, and 5 bases had no gene match. CDR3 bases: TGTGCCAGCAGCTTCCTGGGACAGAGCTCTGGAAACACCATATATTTT. Residues: CASSFLGQSSGNTIYF.

This clone is a singleton in its sample. This sequence joins TRBV5-4 and TRBJ2-2; D possibly matches TRBD1 or TRBD2 (5 bases each). There are 17 residues in the CDR3. Germline-derived CDR1 and CDR2 are SGHNT and YYREEE (reference sequence). Between the trimmed V and J ends, which lost 0 bases and 5 bases, there was a span of 17 bases. In nucleotides, the CDR3 is TGTGCCAGCAGCTTGGACTCGGTCTGGGGGAGTACCGGGGAGCTGTTTTTT. Protein sequence: CASSLDSVWGSTGELFF.

This clone was picked up a small number of times. The rearrangement uses TRBV12-5 and TRBJ1-5; D ambiguous. V shed 1 base and J shed 3 bases, with 4 bases lying between them. This CDR3 spans 13 amino acids. CDR1 and CDR2 (germline): LGHNT, FRNRAP. The CDR3 here is CASGLEYNQPQHF. The CDR3 bases are TGTGCTAGTGGTTTGGAATACAATCAGCCCCAGCATTTT.

The rearrangement joins TRBV2 to TRBJ2-5, with D possibly TRBD2 on 5 matching bases. Germline V gene sequence: CDR1 SNHLY, CDR2 FYNNEI. This CDR3 spans 13 amino acids. V lost 7 bases, J lost 2 bases, and 11 bases lay in between. As DNA, the CDR3 is TGTGCCAGCAATAGAGCGGAACAAGAGACCCAGTACTTC. As protein: CASNRAEQETQYF.

This rearrangement joins TRBV11-2 to TRBJ2-2; TRBD1 is a possible D gene (5 bases). Germline lookup yields CDR1 SGHAT and CDR2 FQNNGV. The CDR3 runs 14 residues. Trimming took off 4 bases at V and 7 bases at J, with 13 bases between the two ends. The CDR3 DNA follows: TGTGCCAGCAGCTCTAACCCAGACAGCGGGGAGCTGTTTTTT. Translated, it gives CASSSNPDSGELFF.

The chain couples TRBV3-1 (or the pseudogene TRBV3-2) to TRBJ1-1, with TRBD1 as a possible D gene (5 bases). The CDR3 length is 14 residues. From germline, CDR1 is LGHDT and CDR2 YNNKEL (reference sequence). V was pared by 4 bases and J by 1 base, with 10 bases between. The CDR3 DNA reads TGTGCCAGCAGCCTCAGGGAAAAGAACACTGAAGCTTTCTTT. Protein: CASSLREKNTEAFF.